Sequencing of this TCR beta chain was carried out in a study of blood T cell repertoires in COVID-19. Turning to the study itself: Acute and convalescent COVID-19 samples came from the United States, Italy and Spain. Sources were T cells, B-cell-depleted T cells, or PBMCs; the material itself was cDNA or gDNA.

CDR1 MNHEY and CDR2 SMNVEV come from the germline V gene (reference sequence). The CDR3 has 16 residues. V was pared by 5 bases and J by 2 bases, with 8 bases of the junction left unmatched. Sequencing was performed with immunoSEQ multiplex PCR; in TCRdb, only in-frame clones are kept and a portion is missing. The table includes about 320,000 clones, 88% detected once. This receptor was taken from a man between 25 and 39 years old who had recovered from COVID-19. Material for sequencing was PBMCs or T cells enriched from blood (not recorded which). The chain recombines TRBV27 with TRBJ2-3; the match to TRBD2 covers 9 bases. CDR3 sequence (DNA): TGTGCCAGCAGTACCTCTAGCGGGGACTTCACAGATACGCAGTATTTT. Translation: CASSTSSGDFTDTQYF.